One and the same sample provided the 8 T cell receptor beta chains below, sequenced in a study of T cells in Graves' hyperthyroidism and ophthalmopathy. Amplification targeted TCR beta CDR3 regions from RNA transcripts. Using the HTBI primer set, a first-round RT-PCR was run on the TCR CDR3. A single record per CDR3 protein comes from TCRdb applying MiXCR to the multiplex PCR reads. The sample consists of 300,000 to 450,000 distinct CDR3 sequences, around 25% of them appearing once. Material for sequencing was blood. The receptors come from a man in his fifties or sixties with Graves' hyperthyroidism.

This clonotype was detected only a few times. The chain combines TRBV6-2 or TRBV6-3 with TRBJ1-1, with 7 bases aligning to TRBD1. V lost 5 bases, J lost 0 bases, and 9 bases stayed unmatched. Germline CDR1 MNHEY, CDR2 SVGEGT. There are 16 residues in the CDR3. The CDR3 DNA is TGTGCCAGCAGTAGGGGGCTCGCCCCAATGAACACTGAAGCTTTCTTT. This encodes CASSRGLAPMNTEAFF.

Turning to this clonotype: A much larger clone is a single base away; this may be a read error. V and J are TRBV12-3 or TRBV12-4 and TRBJ2-7; D is unclear. The CDR3 length is 13 residues. CDR3 nucleotide sequence: TGTGCCAGCAGTTTGCGAAGCTCCTACGGGCAGTACTTC. It is translated as CASSLRSSYGQYF.

The rearrangement links TRBV14 to TRBJ1-4; possibly TRBD1 for D (6 bases). The CDR3 runs 15 residues. Germline values: CDR1 SGHDN, CDR2 FVKESK. The V and J ends lost 1 base and 7 bases respectively, with 13 bases between them. Here the CDR3 DNA reads TGTGCCAGCAGCCAAGCAGGGGCGCGTGGTGAAAAACTGTTTTTT. It specifies CASSQAGARGEKLFF.

The chain joins TRBV9 to TRBJ1-4; D is undetermined. The CDR3 covers 15 residues. CDR1 is SGDLS and CDR2 is YYNGEE in the germline V gene. Trimming took 3 bases from V and 5 from J, leaving 14 bases between them. The CDR3 reads CASSAELKQNEKLFF. CDR3 coding DNA: TGTGCCAGCAGCGCAGAGTTAAAACAAAATGAAAAACTGTTTTTT.

This clonotype has just a few counts. This chain uses TRBV7-2 with TRBJ2-7; D might be TRBD1 (5 bases). Germline loops: CDR1 SGHTA, CDR2 FQGNSA. The CDR3 sequence is 15 residues long. Trimming shortened V by 2 bases and J by 1 base, and 12 bases separated the two germline ends. CDR3 nucleotide sequence: TGTGCCAGCAGCTTATTCCCAGGGCCATCCTACGAGCAGTACTTC. Encoded protein: CASSLFPGPSYEQYF.

The chain links TRBV28 to TRBJ2-2, with D perhaps TRBD2 (7 bases). V dropped 5 bases and J dropped 4 bases, with 11 bases sitting between them. This CDR3 has 14 amino acids. The germline V gene has CDR1 MDHEN and CDR2 SYDVKM. The CDR3 DNA is TGTGCCAGCAGTCGGGGGGCGGGCACCGGGGAGCTGTTTTTT. Translation gives CASSRGAGTGELFF.

In its sample, this clonotype was seen a few times. This chain links TRBV20-1 with TRBJ1-5; D perhaps matches TRBD1 (5 bases). Per germline, CDR1 DFQATT and CDR2 SNEGSKA (reference sequence). The ends were cut back, 6 bases at V and 7 bases at J, with 16 bases in the middle. There are 13 residues in the CDR3. The CDR3 is CSAPGRGEQPQHF. CDR3 bases: TGCAGTGCCCCCGGGAGGGGAGAACAGCCCCAGCATTTT.

This clonotype appeared a few times. The V and J genes are TRBV5-1 and TRBJ2-1; 11 bases line up with TRBD2. CDR1 is SGHRS, CDR2 YFSETQ, per germline. The CDR3 has 18 residues. The trim removed 4 bases at V and 4 bases at J, leaving 13 bases unmatched. Here the CDR3 DNA reads TGCGCCAGCAGCCTACTAGCCAAGACTAGCGGGATTTACAATGAGCAGTTCTTC. This encodes CASSLLAKTSGIYNEQFF.